Below, 23 T cell receptor beta chains from the same sample are listed, as sequenced in a study of quantifying T cell responses using KT2 cells. Across the study: cDNA was made from DNase-treated RNA using alpha and beta constant primers.

The cDNA 3' end received a ligated oligonucleotide with a UMI. The first PCR ran roughly 4 cycles with an equimolar RC1.1 and RC1.2 beta primer mix. TCRdb reprocessed the UMI-ligation and nested PCR reads via MiXCR and lists one record per CDR3 protein. The data contain 50,000 to 70,000 distinct CDR3 sequences, about 12% of them singletons. Material for sequencing was PBMCs spiked with cells of the T cell clone KT2. All receptors come from a human donor.

This clonotype was seen many times. This sequence joins TRBV2 and TRBJ1-6, with D uncertain. This CDR3 contains 16 residues. Per the germline V gene, CDR1 is SNHLY and CDR2 is FYNNEI. Trimming left V 5 bases short and J 0 bases short, with 11 bases between. The CDR3 sequence: CASSRTASSYNSPLHF. CDR3 nucleotide sequence: TGTGCCAGCAGTAGAACAGCCAGCTCCTATAATTCACCCCTCCACTTT. The whole variable domain, filled in from reference TRBV2 and TRBJ1-6, reads EPEVTQTPSHQVTQMGQEVILRCVPISNHLYFYWYRQILGQKVEFLVSFYNNEISEKSEIFDDQFSVERPDGSNFTLKIRSTKLEDSAMYFCASSRTASSYNSPLHFGNGTRLTVT.

J is TRBJ1-5 and V is TRBV2; 8 bases fit TRBD1. The germline V gene encodes CDR1 SNHLY and CDR2 FYNNEI. The CDR3 is 15 amino acids. V shed 5 bases, J shed 6 bases, and the junction held 9 bases outside the gene matches. The CDR3, as DNA: TGTGCCAGCAGTTCACAGGGGGACTTAGGTCAGCCCCAGCATTTT. Its translation is CASSSQGDLGQPQHF.

The V and J genes are TRBV5-6 and TRBJ2-1; TRBD1 might be the D (5 bases). V was pared by 2 bases and J by 4 bases, with 10 bases between. This CDR3 has 14 amino acids. CDR1 SGHDT and CDR2 YYEEEE come from the germline V gene. This CDR3 reads CASSLYGAYNEQFF. As DNA, the CDR3 is TGTGCCAGCAGCTTATATGGGGCTTACAATGAGCAGTTCTTC.

In this sample, this clonotype turned up a few times. The chain uses TRBV25-1 and TRBJ2-6; unclear D gene. Germline V gene lookup returns CDR1 MGHDK and CDR2 SYGVNS. This CDR3 has 14 residues. Trimming removed 7 bases at V and 2 bases at J, with 9 bases between. The CDR3 DNA reads TGTGCCAGCACCTCTAACACTGGGGCCAACGTCCTGACTTTC. The encoded protein is CASTSNTGANVLTF.

This clonotype was recorded at least ten times. The J gene is TRBJ1-1, the V gene TRBV7-9; the D is unclear. The CDR3 consists of 14 residues. In germline, CDR1 is SEHNR, CDR2 FQNEAQ (reference sequence). V was cut by 1 base and J by 1 base, with 7 bases left in between. The CDR3 spells CASSLGLGNTEAFF. The CDR3 nucleotides read TGTGCCAGCAGCTTAGGTCTCGGGAACACTGAAGCTTTCTTT.

This clonotype showed up just a few times. This rearrangement joins TRBV2 to TRBJ1-4, with unresolved D. V was trimmed by 7 bases and J by 4 bases, leaving 10 bases between them. The CDR3 is 13 residues long. Looked up from germline, CDR1 is SNHLY and CDR2 is FYNNEI. CDR3 protein: CASIERSNEKLFF. The CDR3 DNA follows: TGTGCCAGCATAGAACGGAGTAATGAAAAACTGTTTTTT. The full variable domain, with the rest looked up from reference TRBV2 and TRBJ1-4, is EPEVTQTPSHQVTQMGQEVILRCVPISNHLYFYWYRQILGQKVEFLVSFYNNEISEKSEIFDDQFSVERPDGSNFTLKIRSTKLEDSAMYFCASIERSNEKLFFGSGTQLSVL.

V is TRBV20-1 and J is TRBJ1-1; D gene unclear. Germline CDR1 reads DFQATT; CDR2 reads SNEGSKA (reference sequence). The CDR3 is 14 amino acids. V was pared by 3 bases and J by 0 bases, with 11 bases between. In DNA, the CDR3 is TGCAGTGCTAGGAGAGACGCGTTGAACACTGAAGCTTTCTTT. Its protein product is CSARRDALNTEAFF.

In this sample, this clonotype turned up many times. This chain uses TRBV2 with TRBJ1-2, with D uncertain. The CDR3 has 15 residues. CDR1 and CDR2 from the germline V gene are SNHLY and FYNNEI. Trimming took off 5 bases at V and 4 bases at J, with 17 bases between the two ends. CDR3 sequence (DNA): TGTGCCAGCAGTCCGAGCGGTACGGAACCCTATGGCTACACCTTC. Translation: CASSPSGTEPYGYTF.

V gene TRBV25-1 combines with J gene TRBJ1-1; unclear D gene. This CDR3 has 16 residues. With 0 bases removed from V and 0 bases from J, the gap between germline ends came to 11 bases. Germline values: CDR1 MGHDK, CDR2 SYGVNS. The CDR3 region has the DNA TGTGCCAGCAGTGAATACGACGTAGCCGTGAACACTGAAGCTTTCTTT. Its protein product is CASSEYDVAVNTEAFF.

This chain connects TRBV20-1 to TRBJ1-1; a possible D gene is TRBD1 (5 bases). The CDR3 spans 11 residues. Germline V gene data show CDR1 as DFQATT and CDR2 as SNEGSKA (reference sequence). CDR3 in DNA: TGCAGCGTCATGGGGGGGTTTGAAGCTTTCTTT. This codes for CSVMGGFEAFF.

V gene TRBV20-1 combines with J gene TRBJ1-2; D ambiguous. CDR3 size: 15 residues. From germline, CDR1 is DFQATT and CDR2 SNEGSKA (reference sequence). V lost 7 bases and J lost 5, with 23 bases in between. As DNA, the CDR3 is TGCAGTGGGGTTAGGACTCCCTCTAACTCTTATGGCTACACCTTC. Translation gives CSGVRTPSNSYGYTF.

The table lists this clonotype with many counts. The J gene is TRBJ2-3, the V gene TRBV20-1; a weak D match, TRBD2 (6 bases). The CDR3 totals 17 residues. Germline CDR1 reads DFQATT; CDR2 reads SNEGSKA (reference sequence). The V end was cut by 0 bases, the J end by 5 bases, with 21 bases between. For the CDR3, the DNA is TGCAGTGCTAGAGATAAGGACTACAAATTCGGATTAGATACGCAGTATTTT. It translates to CSARDKDYKFGLDTQYF.

This clonotype was found a few times. The V gene is TRBV11-2, the J gene TRBJ2-1; D remains unclear. This CDR3 comprises 13 residues. Trimming cost V 5 bases and J 1 base, with 6 bases left between them. The germline V gene has CDR1 SGHAT and CDR2 FQNNGV. The chain's CDR3 is CASSPASYNEQFF. The CDR3 DNA reads TGTGCCAGCAGCCCCGCTTCCTACAATGAGCAGTTCTTC.

This clonotype was observed many times. The J gene is TRBJ1-4, the V gene TRBV20-1; D gene ambiguous. CDR1 and CDR2 from the germline V gene are DFQATT and SNEGSKA (reference sequence). This CDR3 is 12 amino acids long. V gave up 5 bases and J gave up 0 bases, with 4 bases separating them. CDR3 in amino acids: CSALATNEKLFF. The CDR3, as DNA: TGCAGTGCTCTCGCAACTAATGAAAAACTGTTTTTT.

This clonotype showed up many times. One junction end does not reproduce the germline sequence, and a read error may be involved. The chain recombines TRBV9 with TRBJ2-7; TRBD1 is a possible D gene (7 bases). This CDR3 spans 17 amino acids. The germline gives CDR1 SGDLS, CDR2 YYNGEE. CDR3 sequence: CASSVEGGGGQYYKQYF. CDR3 sequence (DNA): TGTGCCAGCAGCGTAGAAGGGGGCGGAGGGCAGTACTACAAGCAGTACTTC.

The gene calls are TRBV5-1 and TRBJ1-1, with D tentatively TRBD1 (5 bases). The germline V and J ends were trimmed by 2 bases and 1 base, with 18 bases remaining between them. The germline V gene has CDR1 SGHRS and CDR2 YFSETQ. This CDR3 region has 17 residues. The CDR3 here is CASSFFSPGRSNTEAFF. The CDR3 DNA reads as TGCGCCAGCAGCTTTTTCTCGCCGGGACGGTCGAACACTGAAGCTTTCTTT.

This clonotype was picked up a small number of times. The rearrangement uses TRBV20-1 and TRBJ2-3; 7 positions match TRBD1. Germline lookup yields CDR1 DFQATT and CDR2 SNEGSKA (reference sequence). The V and J ends lost 3 bases and 1 base, in that order; junction bases with no gene match: 7. CDR3 length equals 15 residues. DNA of the CDR3: TGCAGTGCTAGTACCGGGACAGACGGCACAGATACGCAGTATTTT. This sequence encodes CSASTGTDGTDTQYF.

This clonotype has only a few counts. This rearrangement joins TRBV16 to TRBJ1-1, with D possibly being TRBD1 (5 bases). V was trimmed by 4 bases and J by 4 bases, leaving 19 bases between them. CDR1 is KGHSY, CDR2 FQNENV, per germline. This CDR3 is 16 amino acids long. The DNA of the CDR3 is TGTGCCAGCAGCCCCAATCCCCAGGGTTCTGGCACTGAAGCTTTCTTT. Translation gives CASSPNPQGSGTEAFF.

This clonotype was seen ten or more times. The V and J genes are TRBV20-1 and TRBJ1-5; 7 nucleotides match TRBD1. From germline, CDR1 is DFQATT and CDR2 SNEGSKA (reference sequence). J was trimmed by 3 bases and V by 4 bases; bases with no gene match: 9. The CDR3 extends over 15 amino acids. CDR3: CSATGNGQDNQPQHF. CDR3 nucleotide sequence: TGCAGTGCTACTGGCAACGGACAGGACAATCAGCCCCAGCATTTT.

This rearrangement joins TRBV7-7 to TRBJ2-5; D perhaps matches TRBD2 (5 bases). Germline V gene sequence: CDR1 SSHAT, CDR2 FNYEAQ (reference sequence). V lost 5 bases and J 2 bases, leaving 15 bases between the germline ends. The CDR3 runs 15 residues. The CDR3 DNA reads as TGTGCCAGCAGCCCGGGGAGCGGCGGACAAGAGACCCAGTACTTC. Translated: CASSPGSGGQETQYF. Full variable domain (remainder filled in from reference TRBV7-7 and TRBJ2-5): GAGVSQSPRYKVTKRGQDVTLRCDPISSHATLYWYQQALGQGPEFLTYFNYEAQPDKSGLPSDRFSAERPEGSISTLTIQRTEQRDSAMYRCASSPGSGGQETQYFGPGTRLLVL.

The gene calls are TRBV3-1 and TRBJ1-2; D not resolved. This CDR3 has 13 amino acids. Between the trimmed V and J ends, which lost 1 base and 4 bases, there was a span of 7 bases. Germline lookup yields CDR1 LGHDT and CDR2 YNNKEL (reference sequence). The CDR3 reads CASSQGAIYGYTF. The CDR3 DNA sequence: TGTGCCAGCAGCCAAGGAGCTATCTATGGCTACACCTTC.

The chain combines TRBV5-1 with TRBJ2-5, with 11 bases fitting TRBD2. Germline trimming cut 7 bases from V and 2 bases from J; bases unmatched to any gene: 7. The CDR3 covers 15 residues. Germline CDR1 and CDR2: SGHRS and YFSETQ. The CDR3 nucleotides read TGCGCCAGCTCTTCGACTAGCGGGACTCAAGAGACCCAGTACTTC. Residues: CASSSTSGTQETQYF.

This clonotype came up many times. The genes are TRBV5-1 and TRBJ1-4, with no clear D. Per germline, CDR1 SGHRS and CDR2 YFSETQ. This CDR3 comprises 13 residues. V lost 0 bases, J lost 6 bases, and 6 bases lay in between. Here the CDR3 reads CASSLVGDEKLFF. CDR3 DNA sequence: TGCGCCAGCAGCTTGGTCGGGGATGAAAAACTGTTTTTT.